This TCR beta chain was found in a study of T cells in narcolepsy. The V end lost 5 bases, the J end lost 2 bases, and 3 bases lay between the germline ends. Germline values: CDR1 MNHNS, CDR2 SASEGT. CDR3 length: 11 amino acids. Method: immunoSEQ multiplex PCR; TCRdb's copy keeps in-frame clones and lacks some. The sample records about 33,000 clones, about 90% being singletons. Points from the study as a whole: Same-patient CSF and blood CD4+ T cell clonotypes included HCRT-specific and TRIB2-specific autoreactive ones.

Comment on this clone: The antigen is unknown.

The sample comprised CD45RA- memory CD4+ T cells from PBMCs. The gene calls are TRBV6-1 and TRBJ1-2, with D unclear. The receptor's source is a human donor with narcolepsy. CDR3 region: CASSSNYGYTF. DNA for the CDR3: TGTGCCAGCAGTTCAAACTATGGCTACACCTTC.